Sequencing of this T cell receptor (beta chain) was carried out in a study of OX40 agonist ivuxolimab in advanced cancers. This table comes from immunoSEQ multiplex PCR, and its TCRdb copy is limited to in-frame clones, with some not included. The profile shows about 80,000 clones, 84% of them singletons. Exclusion applied to patients with autoimmune disease history or systemic immunosuppression. Trimming left V 4 bases short and J 5 bases short, with 20 bases between. The CDR3 runs 16 residues. The germline V gene encodes CDR1 WNHNN and CDR2 SYGVQD (reference sequence). V usage is TRBV10-1 and J usage is TRBJ2-5; the D gene is possibly TRBD2 (6 bases). The sequence derives from an adult with an advanced solid tumor such as melanoma, head and neck, liver or kidney cancer. Sequenced material: CD4+ or CD8+ T cells sorted from blood, taken in a trial of the OX40 agonist ivuxolimab. CDR3 loop: CASSGTGTGGLETQYF. DNA for the CDR3: TGCGCCAGCAGTGGTACCGGGACTGGGGGTTTGGAGACCCAGTACTTC.